This T cell receptor beta chain was sequenced during a study of blood T cell repertoires in COVID-19. About the research overall: Sources were T cells, B-cell-depleted T cells, or PBMCs; the material itself was cDNA or gDNA.

As processed by the authors: Estimated nucleated cell counts came from reference gene primer amplification. Profiled with immunoSEQ multiplex PCR; TCRdb holds only in-frame clones, not every one. The DNA gave D and trimming, while V, J and clone size come from that table. The sample includes fewer than 130,000 clones, almost 80% of them seen just once. The germline V gene has CDR1 SGHTA and CDR2 FQGTGA. Deletions cut 3 bases from V and 3 bases from J, with 8 bases between. This CDR3 region has 13 residues. The chain has TRBV7-3 and TRBJ1-1; perhaps TRBD1 as D (5 bases). The clonotype originates from a woman of 80 years or more with active or convalescent COVID-19. The material sequenced was peripheral blood. The CDR3: CASSFGGDTEAFF. The CDR3, as DNA: TGTGCCAGCAGCTTCGGGGGGGACACTGAAGCTTTCTTT.